This T cell receptor (beta chain) was recovered during a study of blood T cell repertoires in COVID-19 (dated by TCRdb to the early 2020s). Regarding the complete study: Samples from collaborators originated in the United States, Italy and Spain and spanned both the acute and convalescent phases of COVID-19. The samples were drawn from the first 160 participants of the ongoing ImmuneRACE study and from under 1,500 subjects provided by 6 global collaborators. Where available, HLA class I and class II types were obtained from metadata supplied by the sample provider rather than from assay-based typing. The repertoires were released in a freely available public database meant as a resource for research on the immune response to SARS-CoV-2. Deeply sampled blood TCRbeta repertoires from subjects exposed to, actively infected with, or recovered from COVID-19 were included in the dataset. The prospective study material was composed of cDNA or gDNA derived from T cells, B-cell-depleted T cells, or PBMCs. Nearly every sample came with metadata listing a de-identified subject ID, COVID-19 status, age in years and sex.

For this chain, trimming is 4 bases at the V end and 2 bases at the J end, and the number of junction bases without a gene match is 8. The CDR3 measures 15 amino acids from cysteine to phenylalanine. Of the read, only the CDR3 DNA is kept; its 45 bases are in frame from base 1. From a lookup of the germline V gene (reference sequence), CDR1 and CDR2 are SGHNT and YYREEE. General findings and caveats noted by the study authors: The quantity of clinical and demographic metadata differed by source and by participant and was supplied without curation.

Turning to this clone: Its antigen target is currently unknown. Base qualities are not recorded, but no much larger clone differs from it by a single base.

Whole blood was collected in K2EDTA tubes by collaborating institutions according to the institutions' own protocols. For TCRbeta analysis, collaborators shipped samples as frozen whole blood, isolated PBMCs, or DNA extracted from either of those sample types. TCRbeta CDR3 regions were amplified from genomic DNA by means of the immunoSEQ Assay, a bias-controlled multiplex PCR. The authors' pipeline ran thus. Within the assay, amplification of reference gene primers was used to estimate how many nucleated cells each sample contained. To quantify the absolute abundance of each unique TCRbeta CDR3 rearrangement, sequence reads were collapsed and filtered. For each sample, productive Simpson clonality was calculated as the square root of Simpson's diversity index over productive rearrangements. In its TCRdb copy, this immuneACCESS table keeps in-frame sequences only and misses some clones. Where compared with another copy, unresolved V genes explain less than half of these, and the others have no known cause. That table is the source of V, J and clone size, and D and trimming were worked out from the DNA. The sample includes approximately 500,000 clones, with approximately 83% observed a single time. Of the sample, roughly 3.2% is held by the ten largest clones.

The chain is assembled from TRBV5-4 and TRBJ2-7; 8 middle bases align to TRBD2. This sequence was found in a human donor in a cohort sampled during active COVID-19. The sequenced material came from peripheral blood. DNA sequence: TGTGCCAGCAGCCCGGAGGTAGCGGGGACCTACGAGCAGTACTTC. Translated, this is CASSPEVAGTYEQYF.